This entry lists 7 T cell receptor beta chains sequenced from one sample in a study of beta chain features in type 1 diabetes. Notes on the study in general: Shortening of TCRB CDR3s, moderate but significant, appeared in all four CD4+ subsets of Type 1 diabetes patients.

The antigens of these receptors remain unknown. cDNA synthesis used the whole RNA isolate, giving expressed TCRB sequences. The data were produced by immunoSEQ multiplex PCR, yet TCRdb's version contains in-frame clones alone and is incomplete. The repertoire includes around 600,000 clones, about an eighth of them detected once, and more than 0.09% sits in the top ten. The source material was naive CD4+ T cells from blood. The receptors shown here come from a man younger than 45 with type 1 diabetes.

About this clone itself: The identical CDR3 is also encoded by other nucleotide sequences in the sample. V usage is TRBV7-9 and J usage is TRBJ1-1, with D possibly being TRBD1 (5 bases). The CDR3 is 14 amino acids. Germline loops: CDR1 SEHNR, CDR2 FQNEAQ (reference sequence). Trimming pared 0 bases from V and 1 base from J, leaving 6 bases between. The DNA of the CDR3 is TGTGCCAGCAGCTTAGCGGGGGGGAACACTGAAGCTTTCTTT. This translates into CASSLAGGNTEAFF.

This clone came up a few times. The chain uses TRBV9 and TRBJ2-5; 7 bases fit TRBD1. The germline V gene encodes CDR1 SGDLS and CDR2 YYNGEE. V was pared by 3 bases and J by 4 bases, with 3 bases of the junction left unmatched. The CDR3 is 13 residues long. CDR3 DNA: TGTGCCAGCAGCGCCCGGGACAGAGAGACCCAGTACTTC. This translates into CASSARDRETQYF.

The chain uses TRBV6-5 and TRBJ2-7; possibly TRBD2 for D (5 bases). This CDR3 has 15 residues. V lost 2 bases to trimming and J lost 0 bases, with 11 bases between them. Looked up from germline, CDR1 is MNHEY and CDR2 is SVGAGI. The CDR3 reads CASSYGYTSSYEQYF. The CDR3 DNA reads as TGTGCCAGCAGTTACGGGTACACTAGCTCCTACGAGCAGTACTTC.

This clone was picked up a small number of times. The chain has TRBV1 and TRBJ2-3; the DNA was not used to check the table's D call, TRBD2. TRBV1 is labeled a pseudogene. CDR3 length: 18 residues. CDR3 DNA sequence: TGCACCAGCAGCCTTGGACTAGCGGGGGGGTTAGGTGGAGATACGCAGTATTTT. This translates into CTSSLGLAGGLGGDTQYF.

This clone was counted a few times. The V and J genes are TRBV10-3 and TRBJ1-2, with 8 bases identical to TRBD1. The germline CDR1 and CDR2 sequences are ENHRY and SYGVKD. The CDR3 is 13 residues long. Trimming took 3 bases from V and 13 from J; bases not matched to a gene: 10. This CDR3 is CAISETGQGISTF. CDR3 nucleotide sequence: TGTGCCATCAGTGAAACCGGACAGGGCATAAGCACCTTC.

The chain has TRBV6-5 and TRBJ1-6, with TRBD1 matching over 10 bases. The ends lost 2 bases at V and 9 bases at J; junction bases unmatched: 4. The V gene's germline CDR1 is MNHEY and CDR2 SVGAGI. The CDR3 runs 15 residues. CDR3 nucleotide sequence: TGTGCCAGCAGTTACAGGACAGGGGGAGGTTCACCCCTCCACTTT. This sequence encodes CASSYRTGGGSPLHF.

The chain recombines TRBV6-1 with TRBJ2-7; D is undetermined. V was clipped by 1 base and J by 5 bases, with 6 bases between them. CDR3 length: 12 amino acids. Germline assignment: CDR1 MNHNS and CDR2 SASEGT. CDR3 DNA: TGTGCCAGCAGTGAAGGTCATGACGAGCAGTACTTC. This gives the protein CASSEGHDEQYF.